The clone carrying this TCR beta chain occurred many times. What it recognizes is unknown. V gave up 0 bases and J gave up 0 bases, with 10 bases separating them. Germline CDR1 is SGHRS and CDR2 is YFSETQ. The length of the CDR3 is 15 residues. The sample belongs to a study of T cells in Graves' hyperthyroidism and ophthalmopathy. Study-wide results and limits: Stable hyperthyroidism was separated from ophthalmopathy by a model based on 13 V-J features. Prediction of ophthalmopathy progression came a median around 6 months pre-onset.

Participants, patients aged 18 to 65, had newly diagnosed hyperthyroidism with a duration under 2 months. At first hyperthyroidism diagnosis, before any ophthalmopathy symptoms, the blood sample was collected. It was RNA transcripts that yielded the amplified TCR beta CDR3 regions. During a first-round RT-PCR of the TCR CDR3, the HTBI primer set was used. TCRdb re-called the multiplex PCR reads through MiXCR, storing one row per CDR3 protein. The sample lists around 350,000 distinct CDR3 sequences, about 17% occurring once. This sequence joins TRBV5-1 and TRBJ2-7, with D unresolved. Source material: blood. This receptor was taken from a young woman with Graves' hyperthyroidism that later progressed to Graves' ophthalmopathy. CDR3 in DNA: TGCGCCAGCAGCTTGGGCTACGGTAACTCCTACGAGCAGTACTTC. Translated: CASSLGYGNSYEQYF.